The source of this T cell receptor beta chain is a study of blood T cell repertoires in COVID-19. Across the whole study: Researchers got acute and convalescent COVID-19 samples from the United States, Italy and Spain. T cells, B-cell-depleted T cells, or PBMCs provided the cDNA or gDNA that served as material.

In the source study's methods: Estimated nucleated cell counts came from reference gene primer amplification. Here immunoSEQ multiplex PCR was the method, and the copy in TCRdb shows in-frame clones only, minus some. The V and J calls and clone size are taken from that table; D and trimming were inferred from the DNA. The repertoire includes 140,000 or so clones, around 82% of them detected once, and roughly 4.3% sits in the top ten. The CDR3 has 15 amino acids. V lost 5 bases and J lost 8, with 18 bases in between. Germline CDR1 and CDR2: SGHVS and FQNEAQ. Sequencing used peripheral blood. The chain carries TRBV7-8 and TRBJ1-4, with D perhaps TRBD1 (6 bases). This TCR derives from a man aged 55 to 70 with acute or convalescent COVID-19. In nucleotides, the CDR3 is TGTGCCAGCAGCCGCACGCAAGGGGGACGGGAAAAACTGTTTTTT. Translation: CASSRTQGGREKLFF.